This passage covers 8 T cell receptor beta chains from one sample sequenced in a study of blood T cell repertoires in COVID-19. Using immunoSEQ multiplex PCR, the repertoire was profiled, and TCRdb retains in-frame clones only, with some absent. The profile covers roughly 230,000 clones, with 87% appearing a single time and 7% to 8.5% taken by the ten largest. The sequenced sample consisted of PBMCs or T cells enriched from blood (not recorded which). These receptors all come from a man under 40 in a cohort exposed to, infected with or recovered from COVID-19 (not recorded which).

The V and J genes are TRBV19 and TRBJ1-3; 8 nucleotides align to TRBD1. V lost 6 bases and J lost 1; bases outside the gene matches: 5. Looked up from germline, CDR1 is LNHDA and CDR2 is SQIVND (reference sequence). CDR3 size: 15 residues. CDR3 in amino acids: CASSPDRASGNTIYF. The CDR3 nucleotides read TGTGCCAGTAGCCCGGACAGGGCATCTGGAAACACCATATATTTT.

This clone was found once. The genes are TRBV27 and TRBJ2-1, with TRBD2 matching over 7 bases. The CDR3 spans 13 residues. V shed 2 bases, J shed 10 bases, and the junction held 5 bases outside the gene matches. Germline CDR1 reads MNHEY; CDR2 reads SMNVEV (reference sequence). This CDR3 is CASSLAAGVEQFF. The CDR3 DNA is TGTGCCAGCAGTTTAGCGGCGGGGGTAGAGCAGTTCTTC.

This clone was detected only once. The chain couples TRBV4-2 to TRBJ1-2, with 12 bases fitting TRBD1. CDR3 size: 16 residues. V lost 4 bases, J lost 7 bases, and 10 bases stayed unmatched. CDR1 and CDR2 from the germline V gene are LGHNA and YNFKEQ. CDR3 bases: TGTGCCAGCAGCCCGGGACAGGGGGCACTCCACGCTGGCTACACCTTC. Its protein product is CASSPGQGALHAGYTF.

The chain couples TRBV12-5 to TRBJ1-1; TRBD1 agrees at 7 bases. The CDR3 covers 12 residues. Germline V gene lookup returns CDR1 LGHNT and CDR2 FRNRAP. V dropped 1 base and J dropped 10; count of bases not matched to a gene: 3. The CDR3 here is CASGLETGRAFF. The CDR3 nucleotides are TGTGCTAGTGGTTTGGAGACAGGGCGAGCTTTCTTT.

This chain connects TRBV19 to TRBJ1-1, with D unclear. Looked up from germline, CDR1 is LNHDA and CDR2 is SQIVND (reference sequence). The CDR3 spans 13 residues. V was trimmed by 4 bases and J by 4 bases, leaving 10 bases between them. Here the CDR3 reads CASSTGPSTEAFF. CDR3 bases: TGTGCCAGTAGTACTGGGCCGAGCACTGAAGCTTTCTTT.

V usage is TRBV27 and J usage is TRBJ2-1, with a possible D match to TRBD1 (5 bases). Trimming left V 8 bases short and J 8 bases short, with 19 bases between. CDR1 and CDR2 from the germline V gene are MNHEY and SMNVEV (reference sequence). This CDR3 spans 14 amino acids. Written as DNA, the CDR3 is TGTGCCAGCCTGGTAGGGGCAGGGAACCATGAGCAGTTCTTC. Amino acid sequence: CASLVGAGNHEQFF.

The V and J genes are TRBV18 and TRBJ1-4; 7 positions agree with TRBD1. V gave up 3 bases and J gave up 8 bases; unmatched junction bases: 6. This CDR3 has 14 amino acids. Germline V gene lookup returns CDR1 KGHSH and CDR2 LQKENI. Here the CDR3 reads CASSPTQGREKLFF. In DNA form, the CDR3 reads TGTGCCAGCTCACCGACACAGGGGAGGGAAAAACTGTTTTTT.

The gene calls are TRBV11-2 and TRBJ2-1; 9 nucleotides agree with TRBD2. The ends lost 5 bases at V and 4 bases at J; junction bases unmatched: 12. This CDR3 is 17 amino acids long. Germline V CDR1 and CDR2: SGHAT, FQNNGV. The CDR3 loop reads CASSLSSGIPWYNEQFF. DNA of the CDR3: TGTGCCAGCAGCCTGTCTAGCGGGATCCCCTGGTACAATGAGCAGTTCTTC. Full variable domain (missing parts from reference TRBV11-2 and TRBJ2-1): EAGVAQSPRYKIIEKRQSVAFWCNPISGHATLYWYQQILGQGPKLLIQFQNNGVVDDSQLPKDRFSAERLKGVDSTLKIQPAKLEDSAVYLCASSLSSGIPWYNEQFFGPGTRLTVL.